This T cell receptor beta chain was documented in a study of blood T cell repertoires in COVID-19. Looking at the study overall: The United States, Italy and Spain provided the acute and convalescent COVID-19 samples.

Germline assignment: CDR1 SQVTM and CDR2 ANQGSEA. CDR3 length: 13 residues. V dropped 7 bases and J dropped 0 bases, with 13 bases sitting between them. The repertoire was sequenced with immunoSEQ multiplex PCR; TCRdb's copy has only in-frame clones and lacks some. The data hold a few hundred thousand clones, with roughly 84% observed a single time. This TCR was sampled from a human donor in a cohort sampled during active COVID-19. Sequenced: peripheral blood. The J gene is TRBJ2-7, the V gene TRBV29-1; TRBD1 might be the D (6 bases). CDR3 region: CSAGTDSSYEQYF. The DNA for the CDR3 is TGCAGCGCTGGGACGGACAGCTCCTACGAGCAGTACTTC.